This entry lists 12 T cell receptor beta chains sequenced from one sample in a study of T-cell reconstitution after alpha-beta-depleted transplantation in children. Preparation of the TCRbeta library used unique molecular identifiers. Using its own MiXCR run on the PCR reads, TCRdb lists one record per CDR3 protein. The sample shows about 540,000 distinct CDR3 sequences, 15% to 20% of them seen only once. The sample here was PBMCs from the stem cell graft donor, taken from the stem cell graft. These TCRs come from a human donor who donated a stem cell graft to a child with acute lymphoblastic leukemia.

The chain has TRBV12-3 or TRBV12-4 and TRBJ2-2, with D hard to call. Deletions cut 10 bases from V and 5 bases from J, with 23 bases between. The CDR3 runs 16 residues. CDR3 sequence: CATNQGMGLGTGELFF. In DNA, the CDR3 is TGTGCCACTAACCAAGGGATGGGCTTGGGGACCGGGGAGCTGTTTTTT.

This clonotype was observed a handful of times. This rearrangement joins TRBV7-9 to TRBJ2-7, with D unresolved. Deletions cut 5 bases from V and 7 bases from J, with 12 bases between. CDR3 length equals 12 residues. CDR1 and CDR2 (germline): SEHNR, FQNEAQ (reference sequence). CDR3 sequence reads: CASSGWTGEQYF. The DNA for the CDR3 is TGTGCCAGCAGCGGCTGGACCGGAGAGCAGTACTTC.

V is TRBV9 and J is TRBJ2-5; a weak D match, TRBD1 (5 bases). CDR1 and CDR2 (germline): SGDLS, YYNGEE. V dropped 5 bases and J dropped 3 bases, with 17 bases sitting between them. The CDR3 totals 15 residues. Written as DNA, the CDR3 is TGTGCCAGCAGTAGCACGGACATCCTAAAAGAGACCCAGTACTTC. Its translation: CASSSTDILKETQYF.

The CDR3 loop reads CSATGGAQFF. Written as DNA, the CDR3 is TGCAGCGCGACAGGGGGCGCGCAGTTCTTC. The chain recombines TRBV29-1 with TRBJ2-1; 10 bases are a match to TRBD1. The CDR3 has 10 residues. The germline CDR1 and CDR2 sequences are SQVTM and ANQGSEA. J was trimmed by 12 bases and V by 7 bases; bases with no gene match: 3.

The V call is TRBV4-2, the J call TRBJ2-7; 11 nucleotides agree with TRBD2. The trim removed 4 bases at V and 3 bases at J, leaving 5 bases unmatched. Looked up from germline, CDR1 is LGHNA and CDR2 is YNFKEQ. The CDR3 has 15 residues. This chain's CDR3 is CASSLSGTSGYEQYF. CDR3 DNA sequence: TGTGCCAGCAGCCTCTCCGGGACTAGCGGCTACGAGCAGTACTTC.

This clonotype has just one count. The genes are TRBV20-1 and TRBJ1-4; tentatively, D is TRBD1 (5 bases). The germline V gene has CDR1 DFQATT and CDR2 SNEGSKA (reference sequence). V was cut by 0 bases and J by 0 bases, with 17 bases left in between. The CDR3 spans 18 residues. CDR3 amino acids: CSARDRQSMGATNEKLFF. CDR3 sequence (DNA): TGCAGTGCTAGAGATCGCCAGAGCATGGGGGCAACTAATGAAAAACTGTTTTTT.

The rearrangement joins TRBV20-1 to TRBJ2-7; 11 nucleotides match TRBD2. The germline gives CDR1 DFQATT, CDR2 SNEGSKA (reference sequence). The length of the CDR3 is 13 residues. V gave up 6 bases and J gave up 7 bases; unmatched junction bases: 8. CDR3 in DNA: TGCAGTGCGACCACTAGCGGGAGTGGTGAGCAGTACTTC. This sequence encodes CSATTSGSGEQYF.

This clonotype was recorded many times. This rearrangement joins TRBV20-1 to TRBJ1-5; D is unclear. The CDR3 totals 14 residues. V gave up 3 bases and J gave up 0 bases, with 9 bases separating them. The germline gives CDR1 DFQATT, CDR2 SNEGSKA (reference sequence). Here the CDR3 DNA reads TGCAGTGCTAGGGACGTAAATAGCAATCAGCCCCAGCATTTT. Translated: CSARDVNSNQPQHF.

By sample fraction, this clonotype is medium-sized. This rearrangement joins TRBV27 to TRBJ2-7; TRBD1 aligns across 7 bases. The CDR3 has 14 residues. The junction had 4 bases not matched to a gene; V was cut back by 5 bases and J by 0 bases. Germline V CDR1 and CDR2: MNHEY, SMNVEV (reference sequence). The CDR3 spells CASSGQDSSYEQYF. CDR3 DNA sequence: TGTGCCAGCAGTGGACAGGATAGCTCCTACGAGCAGTACTTC.

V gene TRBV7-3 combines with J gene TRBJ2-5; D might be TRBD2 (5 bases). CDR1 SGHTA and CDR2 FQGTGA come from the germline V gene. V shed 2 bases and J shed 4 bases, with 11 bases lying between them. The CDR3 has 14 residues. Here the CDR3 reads CASSLSGFRETQYF. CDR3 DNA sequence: TGTGCCAGCAGCTTATCGGGGTTTCGAGAGACCCAGTACTTC.

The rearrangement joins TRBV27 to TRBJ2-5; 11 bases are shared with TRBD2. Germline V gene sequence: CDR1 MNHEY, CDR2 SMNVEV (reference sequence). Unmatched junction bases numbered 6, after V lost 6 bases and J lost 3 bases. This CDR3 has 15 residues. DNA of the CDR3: TGTGCCAGCAGACTCTCGGGACTAGCGGAAGAGACCCAGTACTTC. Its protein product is CASRLSGLAEETQYF.

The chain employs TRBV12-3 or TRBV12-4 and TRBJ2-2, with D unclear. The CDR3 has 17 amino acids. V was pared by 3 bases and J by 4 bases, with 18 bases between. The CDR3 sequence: CASSFRPETRVTGELFF. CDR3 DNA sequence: TGTGCCAGCAGTTTTCGTCCCGAGACTCGGGTCACCGGGGAGCTGTTTTTT.